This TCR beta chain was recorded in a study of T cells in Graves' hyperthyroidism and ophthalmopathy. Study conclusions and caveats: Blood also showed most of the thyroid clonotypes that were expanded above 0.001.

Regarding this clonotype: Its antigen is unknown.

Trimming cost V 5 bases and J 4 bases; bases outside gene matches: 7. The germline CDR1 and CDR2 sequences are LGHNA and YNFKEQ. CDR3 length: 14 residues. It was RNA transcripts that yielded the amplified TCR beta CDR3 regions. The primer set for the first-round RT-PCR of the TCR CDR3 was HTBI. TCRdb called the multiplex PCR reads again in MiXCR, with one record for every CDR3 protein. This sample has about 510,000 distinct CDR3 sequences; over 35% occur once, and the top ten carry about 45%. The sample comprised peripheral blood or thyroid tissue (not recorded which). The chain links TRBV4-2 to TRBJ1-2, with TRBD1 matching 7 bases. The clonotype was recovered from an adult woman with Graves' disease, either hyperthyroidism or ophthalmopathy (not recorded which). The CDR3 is CASSLAGTVYGYTF. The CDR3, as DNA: TGTGCCAGCAGCTTAGCAGGGACAGTCTATGGCTACACCTTC.